The 11 T cell receptor beta chains below all came from one sample that was sequenced in a study of OX40 agonist ivuxolimab in advanced cancers. Generated by immunoSEQ multiplex PCR, the TCRdb table keeps only in-frame clones and is missing some. Here the sample spans 20,000 to 30,000 clones, 75% to 80% being singletons. Sequences were derived from CD4+ or CD8+ T cells sorted from blood, sampled in a trial of the OX40 agonist ivuxolimab. Every receptor here comes from an adult with an advanced solid tumor such as melanoma, head and neck, liver or kidney cancer.

The chain uses TRBV6-4 and TRBJ2-1; D remains ambiguous. From germline, CDR1 is MRHNA and CDR2 SNTAGT. CDR3 length: 15 residues. V was cut by 0 bases and J by 5 bases, with 11 bases left in between. The CDR3 is CASSDSNSGHNEQFF. The DNA for the CDR3 is TGTGCCAGCAGTGACTCGAATTCAGGCCACAATGAGCAGTTCTTC.

The chain uses TRBV30 and TRBJ2-1, with TRBD2 matching over 12 bases. The CDR3 is 14 residues long. V was pared by 4 bases and J by 8 bases, with 6 bases of the junction left unmatched. In germline, CDR1 is GTSNPN, CDR2 SVGIG (reference sequence). CDR3 DNA: TGTGCCTGGATGACCGGGACTAGCGGGCATGAGCAGTTCTTC. Translation gives CAWMTGTSGHEQFF.

The rearrangement joins TRBV7-3 to TRBJ1-5; weak D call: TRBD1 (5 bases). The CDR3 has 16 amino acids. V gave up 2 bases and J gave up 5 bases, with 16 bases separating them. Germline CDR1 is SGHTA and CDR2 is FQGTGA. In DNA, the CDR3 is TGTGCCAGCAGCTTAGTGAGGGGCCCTCACCATCAGCCCCAGCATTTT. Its translation: CASSLVRGPHHQPQHF.

The chain recombines TRBV28 with TRBJ2-7; 7 bases align to TRBD1. Losses at the gene ends were 5 bases for V and 3 bases for J; bases not matched to a gene: 16. The CDR3 has 17 residues. The germline V gene encodes CDR1 MDHEN and CDR2 SYDVKM. The CDR3 DNA reads TGTGCCAGCAGTACAGACGGGACAGCCGGGCACAACTACGAGCAGTACTTC. As protein: CASSTDGTAGHNYEQYF.

A note on this clone: This may stem from a read error, because a much larger clone lies one nucleotide away. Other DNA sequences of this sample code for an identical CDR3. The J gene is TRBJ2-7, the V gene TRBV4-1, with D possibly matching TRBD1 (5 bases). From germline, CDR1 is MGHRA and CDR2 YSYEKL. This CDR3 has 16 residues. In DNA, the CDR3 is TGCGCCAGTAGCCAAGTTCATGGGGCAGTGAACTACGAGCAGTACTTC. Its protein product is CASSQVHGAVNYEQYF.

This sequence joins TRBV2 and TRBJ2-2; D is uncertain. The CDR3 is made up of 11 amino acids. Trimming removed 5 bases at V and 6 bases at J, with 4 bases between. CDR1 and CDR2 from the germline V gene are SNHLY and FYNNEI. CDR3 residues: CASSQSGELFF. In DNA form, the CDR3 reads TGTGCCAGCAGTCAGTCCGGGGAGCTGTTTTTT.

This sequence joins TRBV5-8 and TRBJ2-3, with no clear D. Deletions cut 4 bases from V and 6 bases from J, with 18 bases between. This CDR3 is built from 15 residues. Per germline, CDR1 SGHTS and CDR2 YDEGEE. The CDR3 spells CASSPKWGKEDTQYF. The DNA of the CDR3 is TGTGCCAGCAGCCCGAAATGGGGAAAGGAGGATACGCAGTATTTT.

The chain carries TRBV7-8 and TRBJ2-7; D not resolved. The CDR3 runs to 13 residues. V lost 2 bases, J lost 1 base, and 6 bases lay in between. The germline V gene encodes CDR1 SGHVS and CDR2 FQNEAQ. CDR3 protein: CASSLLLSYEQYF. The CDR3 region has the DNA TGTGCCAGCAGCTTATTGCTGTCCTACGAGCAGTACTTC.

The chain is built from TRBV30 and TRBJ2-1, with a weak D call TRBD1 (6 bases). The CDR3 is made up of 13 amino acids. In germline, CDR1 is GTSNPN, CDR2 SVGIG (reference sequence). V lost 3 bases to trimming and J lost 8 bases, with 14 bases between them. The CDR3 here is CAWRGASWDEQFF. Written as DNA, the CDR3 is TGTGCCTGGAGGGGGGCATCTTGGGATGAGCAGTTCTTC. Full variable domain (missing parts from reference TRBV30 and TRBJ2-1): SQTIHQWPATLVQPVGSPLSLECTVEGTSNPNLYWYRQAAGRGLQLLFYSVGIGQISSEVPQNLSASRPQDRQFILSSKKLLLSDSGFYLCAWRGASWDEQFFGPGTRLTVL.

The gene calls are TRBV6-6 and TRBJ2-7; D remains unclear. Looked up from germline, CDR1 is MNHNY and CDR2 is SVGAGI (reference sequence). Trimming removed 0 bases from V and 6 bases from J, with 9 bases in between. This CDR3 is built from 13 residues. The CDR3 DNA reads as TGTGCCAGCAGTTACTCGATAAATGGCGAGCAGTACTTC. Protein product: CASSYSINGEQYF.

The chain combines TRBV27 with TRBJ2-3; 7 nucleotides line up with TRBD2. With 2 bases clipped from V and 3 bases from J, the junction kept 5 bases outside the gene matches. CDR3 length: 15 residues. The V gene's germline CDR1 is MNHEY and CDR2 SMNVEV (reference sequence). The chain's CDR3 is CASSLAGRGTDTQYF. The DNA for the CDR3 is TGTGCCAGCAGTTTAGCGGGGCGGGGGACAGATACGCAGTATTTT.